The 11 T cell receptor beta chains below all came from one sample that was sequenced in a study of blood T cell repertoires in COVID-19. Sequenced by immunoSEQ multiplex PCR; TCRdb stores in-frame clones only, minus some. The sample records 40,000 or so clones, about 86% being singletons. The specimen was peripheral blood. The receptors here all came from a human donor with acute or convalescent COVID-19. The donor label of this sample is uncertain.

The V gene is TRBV11-2, the J gene TRBJ1-1; a possible D gene is TRBD1 (5 bases). There are 17 residues in the CDR3. Trimming took off 1 base at V and 11 bases at J, with 26 bases between the two ends. Germline assignment: CDR1 SGHAT and CDR2 FQNNGV. CDR3 in amino acids: CASSLVGGSPRAETAFF. The CDR3 region has the DNA TGTGCCAGCAGCTTAGTTGGGGGGTCCCCGAGGGCAGAAACGGCTTTCTTT.

The chain combines TRBV28 with TRBJ1-6; the match to TRBD1 covers 8 bases. With V trimmed by 8 bases and J by 14 bases, 17 bases remained unmatched. This CDR3 region has 15 residues. Germline V CDR1 and CDR2: MDHEN, SYDVKM. The CDR3 nucleotides read TGTGCCAGCGGAGGTGCCGGGACAGGTTCGGTATCCCTCCACTTT. This codes for CASGGAGTGSVSLHF.

CDR3 loop: CASSPWGGGQDGYTF. CDR3 coding DNA: TGTGCCAGCAGCCCCTGGGGAGGAGGTCAGGATGGCTACACCTTC. The V call is TRBV9, the J call TRBJ1-2; D is unclear. Germline CDR1 reads SGDLS; CDR2 reads YYNGEE. Trimming took off 4 bases at V and 6 bases at J, with 19 bases between the two ends. The CDR3 spans 15 residues.

The CDR3 spells CASSPSAGGSNQPQHF. In nucleotides, the CDR3 is TGTGCCAGCAGCCCAAGCGCGGGGGGAAGCAATCAGCCCCAGCATTTT. This chain links TRBV9 with TRBJ1-5; the D gene is possibly TRBD1 (5 bases). V dropped 4 bases and J dropped 1 base, with 15 bases sitting between them. Per the germline V gene, CDR1 is SGDLS and CDR2 is YYNGEE. This CDR3 has 16 residues.

This clone was found a few times. The rearrangement joins TRBV4-1 to TRBJ1-2; 7 bases map to TRBD1. The CDR3 is 14 residues long. Germline lookup yields CDR1 MGHRA and CDR2 YSYEKL. V lost 4 bases to trimming and J lost 2 bases; unmatched junction nucleotides: 4. The chain's CDR3 is CASSRPGQNYGYTF. CDR3 sequence (DNA): TGCGCCAGCAGCCGGCCGGGACAGAACTATGGCTACACCTTC.

For the CDR3, the DNA is TGCGCCAGCAGCTTGGGACAGGGGGCATATGGCTACACCTTC. It yields the protein CASSLGQGAYGYTF. The J gene is TRBJ1-2, the V gene TRBV5-1; 10 positions agree with TRBD1. The germline V gene encodes CDR1 SGHRS and CDR2 YFSETQ. J lost 5 bases, V lost 0 bases, and 1 base had no gene match. The CDR3 is 14 amino acids.

In its sample, this clone was seen a few times. CDR3 in DNA: TGTGCCAGCAGCTTAAGGGAAGGGGACACCATATATTTT. Its protein product is CASSLREGDTIYF. The rearrangement links TRBV7-3 to TRBJ1-3; TRBD1 is a possible D gene (5 bases). The CDR3 has 13 residues. Germline values: CDR1 SGHTA, CDR2 FQGTGA. V lost 1 base to trimming and J lost 8 bases, with 9 bases between them.

The V call is TRBV9, the J call TRBJ1-1; 9 positions match TRBD1. This CDR3 is 15 amino acids long. Looked up from germline, CDR1 is SGDLS and CDR2 is YYNGEE. Trimming cost V 0 bases and J 1 base; bases outside gene matches: 1. The CDR3 reads CASSVVGQGNTEAFF. For the CDR3, the DNA is TGTGCCAGCAGCGTAGTGGGACAGGGGAACACTGAAGCTTTCTTT.

This clone turned up a few times. The rearrangement links TRBV13 to TRBJ2-1; no clear D gene. The germline gives CDR1 PRHDT, CDR2 FYEKMQ (reference sequence). V lost 5 bases and J lost 7, with 9 bases in between. This CDR3 has 12 residues. As DNA, the CDR3 is TGTGCCAGCAGCCTACGAGGTAATGAGCAGTTCTTC. This codes for CASSLRGNEQFF.

The chain links TRBV3-1 (or the pseudogene TRBV3-2) to TRBJ1-5; 9 bases are shared with TRBD1. Looked up from germline, CDR1 is LGHDT and CDR2 is YNNKEL (reference sequence). The trim removed 1 base at V and 2 bases at J, leaving 6 bases unmatched. The CDR3 spans 17 residues. The CDR3 protein is CASSQGDRVSGNQPQHF. The CDR3 DNA reads TGTGCCAGCAGCCAAGGGGACAGGGTTAGTGGCAATCAGCCCCAGCATTTT.

The rearrangement links TRBV3-1 (or the pseudogene TRBV3-2) to TRBJ1-1; TRBD1 might be the D (6 bases). The germline V gene has CDR1 LGHDT and CDR2 YNNKEL (reference sequence). Trimming removed 2 bases at V and 10 bases at J, with 17 bases between. The CDR3 loop spans 14 amino acids. The chain's CDR3 is CASSQPQGGEGAFF. The CDR3 DNA is TGTGCCAGCAGCCAACCACAGGGCGGTGAGGGAGCTTTCTTT.